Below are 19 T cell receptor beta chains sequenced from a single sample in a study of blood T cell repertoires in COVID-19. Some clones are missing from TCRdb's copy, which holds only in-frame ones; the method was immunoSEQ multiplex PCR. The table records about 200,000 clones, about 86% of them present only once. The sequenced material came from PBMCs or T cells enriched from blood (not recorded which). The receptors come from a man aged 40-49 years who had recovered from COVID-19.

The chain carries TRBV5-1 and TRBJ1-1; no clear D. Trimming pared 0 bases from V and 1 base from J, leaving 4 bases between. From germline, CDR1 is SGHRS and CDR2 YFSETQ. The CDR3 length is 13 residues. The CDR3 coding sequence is TGCGCCAGCAGCTTGGGGAGGAACACTGAAGCTTTCTTT. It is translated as CASSLGRNTEAFF. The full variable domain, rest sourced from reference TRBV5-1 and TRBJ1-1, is KAGVTQTPRYLIKTRGQQVTLSCSPISGHRSVSWYQQTPGQGLQFLFEYFSETQRNKGNFPGRFSGRQFSNSRSEMNVSTLELGDSALYLCASSLGRNTEAFFGQGTRLTVV.

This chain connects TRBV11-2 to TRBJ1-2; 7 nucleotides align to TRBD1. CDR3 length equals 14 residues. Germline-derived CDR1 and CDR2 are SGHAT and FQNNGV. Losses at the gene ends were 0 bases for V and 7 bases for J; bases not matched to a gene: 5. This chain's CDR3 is CASSLDRGTRGYTF. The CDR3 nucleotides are TGTGCCAGCAGCTTAGACAGGGGGACTCGTGGCTACACCTTC.

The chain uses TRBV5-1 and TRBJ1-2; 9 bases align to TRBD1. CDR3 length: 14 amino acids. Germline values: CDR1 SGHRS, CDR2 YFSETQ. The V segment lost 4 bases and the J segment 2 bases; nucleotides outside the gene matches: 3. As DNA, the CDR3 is TGCGCCAGCAGCGGTACAGGGGGCAACTATGGCTACACCTTC. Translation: CASSGTGGNYGYTF.

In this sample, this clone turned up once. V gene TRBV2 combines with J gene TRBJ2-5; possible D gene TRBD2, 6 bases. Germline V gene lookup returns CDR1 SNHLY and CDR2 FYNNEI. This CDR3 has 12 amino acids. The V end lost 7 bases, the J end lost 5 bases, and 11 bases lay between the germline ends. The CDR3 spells CASTTGVETQYF. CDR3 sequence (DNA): TGTGCCAGCACCACGGGGGTCGAGACCCAGTACTTC.

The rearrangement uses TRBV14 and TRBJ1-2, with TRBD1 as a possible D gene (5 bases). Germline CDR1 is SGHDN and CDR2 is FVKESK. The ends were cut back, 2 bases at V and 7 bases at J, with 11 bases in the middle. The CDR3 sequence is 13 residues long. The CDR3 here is CASSQRRGGGYTF. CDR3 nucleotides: TGTGCCAGCAGCCAAAGGAGGGGCGGTGGCTACACCTTC.

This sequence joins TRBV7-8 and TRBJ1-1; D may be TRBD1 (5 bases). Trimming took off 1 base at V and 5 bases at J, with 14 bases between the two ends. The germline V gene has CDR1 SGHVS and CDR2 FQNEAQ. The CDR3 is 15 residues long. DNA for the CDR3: TGTGCCAGCAGCTTAGTAGCCCAGGGCTTAACTGAAGCTTTCTTT. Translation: CASSLVAQGLTEAFF.

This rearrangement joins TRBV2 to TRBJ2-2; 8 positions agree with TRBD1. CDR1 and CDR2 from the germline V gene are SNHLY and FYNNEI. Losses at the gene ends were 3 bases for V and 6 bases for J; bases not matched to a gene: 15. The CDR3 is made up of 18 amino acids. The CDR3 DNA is TGTGCCAGCAGTGATCCCTTAACAGGGGGATTTAAACCCGGGGAGCTGTTTTTT. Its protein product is CASSDPLTGGFKPGELFF.

Written as DNA, the CDR3 is TGTGCCAGCAGCTTTTCACAGGGGGCGGGAAACACTGAAGCTTTCTTT. It yields the protein CASSFSQGAGNTEAFF. The chain joins TRBV5-4 to TRBJ1-1, with 9 bases fitting TRBD1. CDR1 is SGHNT, CDR2 YYREEE, per germline (reference sequence). The J segment lost 2 bases and the V segment lost 2 bases, leaving 7 bases of the junction unmatched. The CDR3 is made up of 16 amino acids.

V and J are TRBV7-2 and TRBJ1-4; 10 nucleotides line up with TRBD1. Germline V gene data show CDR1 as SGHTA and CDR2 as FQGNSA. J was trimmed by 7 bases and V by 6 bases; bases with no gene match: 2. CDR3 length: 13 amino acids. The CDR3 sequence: CASRGQGSEKLFF. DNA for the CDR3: TGTGCCAGCAGGGGACAGGGGTCTGAAAAACTGTTTTTT.

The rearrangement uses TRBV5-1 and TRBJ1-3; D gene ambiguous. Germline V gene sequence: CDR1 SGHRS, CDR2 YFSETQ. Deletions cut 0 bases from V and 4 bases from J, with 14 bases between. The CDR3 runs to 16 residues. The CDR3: CASSLAGGIGGNTIYF. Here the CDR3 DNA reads TGCGCCAGCAGCTTGGCCGGCGGAATCGGAGGAAACACCATATATTTT.

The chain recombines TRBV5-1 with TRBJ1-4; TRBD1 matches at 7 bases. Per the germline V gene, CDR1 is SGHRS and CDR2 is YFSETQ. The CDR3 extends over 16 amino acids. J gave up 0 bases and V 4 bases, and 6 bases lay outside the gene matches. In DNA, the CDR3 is TGCGCCAGCAGCCCGGGACAGACTGCAACTAATGAAAAACTGTTTTTT. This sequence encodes CASSPGQTATNEKLFF.

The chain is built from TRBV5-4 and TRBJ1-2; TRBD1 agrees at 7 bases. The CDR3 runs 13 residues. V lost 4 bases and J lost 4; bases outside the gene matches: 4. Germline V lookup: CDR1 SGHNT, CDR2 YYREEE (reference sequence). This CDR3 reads CASSGTASYGYTF. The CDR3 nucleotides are TGTGCCAGCAGCGGGACAGCGAGCTATGGCTACACCTTC.

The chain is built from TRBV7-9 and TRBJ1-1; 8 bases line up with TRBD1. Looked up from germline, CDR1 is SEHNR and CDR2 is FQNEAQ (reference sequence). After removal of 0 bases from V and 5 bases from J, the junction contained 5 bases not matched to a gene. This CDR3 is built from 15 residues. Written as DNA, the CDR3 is TGTGCCAGCAGCTTAGCGGACAGGGCGGGGACTGAAGCTTTCTTT. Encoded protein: CASSLADRAGTEAFF.

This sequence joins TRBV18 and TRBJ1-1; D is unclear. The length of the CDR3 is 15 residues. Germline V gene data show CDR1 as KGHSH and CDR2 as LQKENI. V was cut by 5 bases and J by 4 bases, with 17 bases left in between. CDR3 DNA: TGTGCCAGCTCAGCATCTGAGTTTGGTCCCACTGAAGCTTTCTTT. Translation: CASSASEFGPTEAFF.

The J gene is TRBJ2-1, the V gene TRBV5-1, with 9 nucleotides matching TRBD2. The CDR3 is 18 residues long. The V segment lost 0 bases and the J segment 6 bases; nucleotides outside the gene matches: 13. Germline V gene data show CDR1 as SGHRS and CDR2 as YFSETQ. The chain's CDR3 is CASSLESVLIAGANEQFF. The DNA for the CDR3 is TGCGCCAGCAGCTTGGAATCGGTTTTGATAGCGGGGGCCAATGAGCAGTTCTTC.

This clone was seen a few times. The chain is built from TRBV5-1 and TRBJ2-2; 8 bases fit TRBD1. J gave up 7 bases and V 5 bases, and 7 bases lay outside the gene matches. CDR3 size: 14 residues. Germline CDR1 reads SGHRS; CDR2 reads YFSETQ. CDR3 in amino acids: CASRLDRADGELFF. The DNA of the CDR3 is TGCGCCAGCAGGCTGGACAGGGCCGACGGGGAGCTGTTTTTT.

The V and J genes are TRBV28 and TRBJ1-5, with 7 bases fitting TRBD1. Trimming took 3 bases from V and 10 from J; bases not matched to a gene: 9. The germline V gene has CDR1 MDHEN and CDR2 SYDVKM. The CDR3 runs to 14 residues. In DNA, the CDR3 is TGTGCCAGCAGTTTGGTGGCTCAGGGGGACCCCCAGCATTTT. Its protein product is CASSLVAQGDPQHF.

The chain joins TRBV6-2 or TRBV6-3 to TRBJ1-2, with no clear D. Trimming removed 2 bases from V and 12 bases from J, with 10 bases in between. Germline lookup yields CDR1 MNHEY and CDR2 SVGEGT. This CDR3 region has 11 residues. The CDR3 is CASSYGGPNTF. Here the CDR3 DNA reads TGTGCCAGCAGTTACGGAGGGCCGAACACCTTC.

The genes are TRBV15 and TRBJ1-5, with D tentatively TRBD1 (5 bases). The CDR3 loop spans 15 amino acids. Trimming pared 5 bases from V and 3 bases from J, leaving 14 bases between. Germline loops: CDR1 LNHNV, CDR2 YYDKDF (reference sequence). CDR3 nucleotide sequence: TGTGCCACCAGCTGGGACTCAGTGAACAATCAGCCCCAGCATTTT. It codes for CATSWDSVNNQPQHF.